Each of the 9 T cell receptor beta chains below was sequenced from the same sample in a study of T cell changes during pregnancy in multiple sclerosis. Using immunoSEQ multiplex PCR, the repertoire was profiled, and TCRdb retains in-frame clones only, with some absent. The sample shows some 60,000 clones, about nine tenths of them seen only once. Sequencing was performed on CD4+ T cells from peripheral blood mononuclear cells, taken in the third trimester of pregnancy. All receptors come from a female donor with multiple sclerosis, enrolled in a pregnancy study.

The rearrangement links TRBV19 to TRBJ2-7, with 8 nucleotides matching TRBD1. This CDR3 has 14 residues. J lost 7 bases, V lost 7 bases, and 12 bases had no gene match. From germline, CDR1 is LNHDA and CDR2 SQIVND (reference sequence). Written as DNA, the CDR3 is TGTGCCAGTACCTCAACAGGGGGTCCGGGGGAGCAGTACTTC. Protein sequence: CASTSTGGPGEQYF. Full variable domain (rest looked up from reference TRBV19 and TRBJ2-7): DGGITQSPKYLFRKEGQNVTLSCEQNLNHDAMYWYRQDPGQGLRLIYYSQIVNDFQKGDIAEGYSVSREKKESFPLTVTSAQKNPTAFYLCASTSTGGPGEQYFGPGTRLTVT.

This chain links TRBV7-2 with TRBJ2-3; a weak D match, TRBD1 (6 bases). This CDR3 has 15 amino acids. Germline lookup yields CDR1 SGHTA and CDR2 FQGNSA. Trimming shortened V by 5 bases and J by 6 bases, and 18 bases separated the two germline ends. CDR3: CASSPWGRAVDTQYF. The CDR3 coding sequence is TGTGCCAGCAGCCCCTGGGGGCGCGCGGTCGATACGCAGTATTTT.

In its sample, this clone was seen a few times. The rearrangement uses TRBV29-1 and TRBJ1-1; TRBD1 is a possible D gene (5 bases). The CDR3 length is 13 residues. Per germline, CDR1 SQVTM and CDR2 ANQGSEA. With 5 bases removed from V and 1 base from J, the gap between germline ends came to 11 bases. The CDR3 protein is CSVCRETNTEAFF. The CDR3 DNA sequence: TGCAGCGTTTGCAGGGAAACGAACACTGAAGCTTTCTTT.

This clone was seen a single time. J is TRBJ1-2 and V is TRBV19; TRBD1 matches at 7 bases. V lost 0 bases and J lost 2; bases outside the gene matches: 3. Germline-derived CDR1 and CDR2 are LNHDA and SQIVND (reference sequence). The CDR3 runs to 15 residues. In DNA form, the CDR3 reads TGTGCCAGTAGTATAGAGCAGGGGGGAAACTATGGCTACACCTTC. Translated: CASSIEQGGNYGYTF.

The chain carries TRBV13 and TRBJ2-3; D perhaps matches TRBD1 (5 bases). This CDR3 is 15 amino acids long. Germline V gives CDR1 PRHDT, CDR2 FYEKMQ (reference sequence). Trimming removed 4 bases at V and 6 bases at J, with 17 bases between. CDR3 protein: CASSSEGAGSDTQYF. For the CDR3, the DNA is TGTGCCAGCAGCTCCGAAGGGGCAGGGTCCGATACGCAGTATTTT.

Here the CDR3 reads CASSESGEGQPQHF. The CDR3 nucleotides are TGTGCCAGCAGTGAATCAGGGGAAGGTCAGCCCCAGCATTTT. The chain links TRBV2 to TRBJ1-5, with D possibly TRBD1 on 6 matching bases. The CDR3 is 14 residues long. Trimming cost V 2 bases and J 6 bases, with 11 bases left between them. Germline-derived CDR1 and CDR2 are SNHLY and FYNNEI.

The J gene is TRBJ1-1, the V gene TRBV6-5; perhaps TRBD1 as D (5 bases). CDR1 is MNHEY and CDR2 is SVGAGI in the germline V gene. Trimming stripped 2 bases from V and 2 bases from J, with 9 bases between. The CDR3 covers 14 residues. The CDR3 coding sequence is TGTGCCAGCAGTTACCGACAGCCAAACACTGAAGCTTTCTTT. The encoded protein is CASSYRQPNTEAFF.

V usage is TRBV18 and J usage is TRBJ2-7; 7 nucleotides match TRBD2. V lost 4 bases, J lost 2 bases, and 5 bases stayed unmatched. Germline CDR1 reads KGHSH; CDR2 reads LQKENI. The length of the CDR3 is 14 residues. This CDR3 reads CASSQGLQAYEQYF. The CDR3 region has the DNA TGTGCCAGCTCACAGGGACTACAAGCCTACGAGCAGTACTTC.

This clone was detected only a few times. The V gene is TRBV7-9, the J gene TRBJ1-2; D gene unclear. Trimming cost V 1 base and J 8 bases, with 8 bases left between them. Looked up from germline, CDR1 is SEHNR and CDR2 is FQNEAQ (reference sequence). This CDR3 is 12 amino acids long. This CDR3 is CASSLGSWGYTF. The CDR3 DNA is TGTGCCAGCAGCTTAGGGAGCTGGGGCTACACCTTC.